This T cell receptor beta chain was captured in a study of memory CD4+ T cells and cytomegalovirus serostatus (dated by TCRdb to about 2019). Some background on the complete study: The cohort included approximately 35 healthy adults from Belgium, of whom 9 were CMV seropositive and approximately 25 were CMV seronegative. CD4+ memory TCRbeta repertoires of a Belgian cohort with known cytomegalovirus serostatus were sequenced in order to replicate a published TCR-based CMV serostatus classifier. The full study reports these points: On the Belgian cohort, the classifier based on the original framework reached a median bootstrapped AUC of roughly 0.96, with a 95% CI of 0.76-1.00. CMV serostatus prediction reached a median bootstrapped AUC of about 0.94 with the original framework and over 0.8 with a US-trained random forest. Only CD4+CD45RO+ memory cells were sequenced, in contrast to the original study, which included naive and memory CD4+ and CD8+ populations. The results were interpreted as suggesting that the CMV-associated TCR signature is largely present in the CD4+ memory repertoire. Among the 150 to 200 previously reported CMV-associated TCRbeta sequences, 60 to 70 showed up in the CD4+ memory repertoires, with each one found in between one and five individuals.

Of note for this clone: No antigen is known for it. It has no much larger one-base neighbor in the sample; base qualities were not kept.

A FACSAria II was used to sort memory CD4+ T cells, defined as single viable CD3+CD4+CD8-CD45RO+ cells. To determine CMV serostatus, a Roche Elecsys assay was used that detects serum IgG against CMV pp150, pp28, p38 and p52. Once the samples were thawed, total CD4+ T cells were enriched through positive selection using CD4 magnetic microbeads. The samples came from a different study that was designed specifically to examine the CD4+ T cell memory repertoire. Peripheral blood mononuclear cells were isolated and cryopreserved following standard operating procedures; serum was stored at -80 °C. Staining used CD3-PerCP (BW264/56), CD4-APC (RPA-T4), CD45RO-PE (UCHT1) and CD8-Pacific Orange (3B5) antibodies, with Sytox blue excluding non-viable cells. From the cysteine through the phenylalanine, the CDR3 covers 13 amino acids. Only CDR3 DNA remains: 39 bases, in frame from the first base. The germline ends are 11 bases apart after V is trimmed by 1 base and J by 8 bases. CDR1 and CDR2 (SGHAT, FQNNGV) derive from the germline V gene.

Genomic DNA was extracted from sorted cells with the Quick-DNA Microprep Kit. Amplification of TCRbeta DNA was done with the immunoSEQ hsTCRbeta kit, following the protocol from the manufacturer. TCRbeta libraries were sequenced on an Illumina MiSeq instrument. In the authors' own workflow: Following removal of out-of-frame sequences, about 2,200,000 distinct TCRbeta sequences were retained, with an average of around 70,000 per individual. Each individual was scored using the number of 150 to 200 previously reported CMV-associated TCRbeta sequences that the individual carried and the total number of productive distinct TCRbeta sequences. A beta-binomial model was reimplemented in Python, and random forests from scikit-learn, run with default parameters, were trained on data from the US cohort. On the Belgian cohort, classifier performance was reported as the median AUC, along with percentile confidence intervals, across 10,000 bootstrap iterations. TCRdb re-hosts the immuneACCESS table, in-frame sequences only. Its copies lack some clones; in the studies checked, an unresolved V gene accounts for under half of them, and the cause for the rest is not known. Clonal size and the V and J genes are those of that table, whereas D and trimming came from the DNA. In all, the sample holds over 50,000 clones, and roughly four fifths of those were seen once. The biggest ten clones account for about 0.95% of the sample.

Here the chain combines TRBV11-2 and TRBJ1-2; the D gene lacks a confident call. Input material: memory CD4+ T cells from blood. The receptor was derived from an adult in good health and CMV-seronegative. Read as DNA, the sequence is TGTGCCAGCAGCTTAGGTAAAGGGAGCGGCTACACCTTC. It codes for CASSLGKGSGYTF.